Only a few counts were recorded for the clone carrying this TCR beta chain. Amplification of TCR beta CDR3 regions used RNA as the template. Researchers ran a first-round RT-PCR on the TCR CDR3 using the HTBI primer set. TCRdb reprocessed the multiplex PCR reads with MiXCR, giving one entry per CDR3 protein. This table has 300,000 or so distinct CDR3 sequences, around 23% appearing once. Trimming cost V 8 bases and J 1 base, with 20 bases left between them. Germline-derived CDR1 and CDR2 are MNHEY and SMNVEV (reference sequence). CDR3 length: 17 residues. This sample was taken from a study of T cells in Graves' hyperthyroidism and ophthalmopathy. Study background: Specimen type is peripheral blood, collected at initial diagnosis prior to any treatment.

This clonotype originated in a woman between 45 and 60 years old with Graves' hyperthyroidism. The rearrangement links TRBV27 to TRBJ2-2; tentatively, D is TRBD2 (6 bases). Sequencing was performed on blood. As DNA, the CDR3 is TGTGCCAGCCGCACCTTCGGGAGACGGAAGAACACCGGGGAGCTGTTTTTT. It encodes CASRTFGRRKNTGELFF.